This passage covers 7 T cell receptor beta chains from one sample sequenced in a study of identical twins. TCRdb processed the 5' RACE reads anew with MiXCR; each CDR3 protein has one entry. The sample consists of about 100,000 distinct CDR3 sequences, around 5.5% of them appearing once. The sequenced sample was memory T cells sorted from blood. Receptors originate from a woman in her 50s in good health.

This clonotype was seen only a few times. The chain links TRBV4-1 to TRBJ2-6, with D possibly being TRBD1 (6 bases). The CDR3 loop spans 15 amino acids. V lost 4 bases to trimming and J lost 2 bases, with 9 bases between them. Germline CDR1 is MGHRA and CDR2 is YSYEKL. CDR3 coding DNA: TGCGCCAGCAGCCCCGAGGGGGCTGGGGCCAACGTCCTGACTTTC. Translated: CASSPEGAGANVLTF.

This clonotype was seen at least ten times. This sequence joins TRBV29-1 and TRBJ2-1; 9 bases align to TRBD2. In germline, CDR1 is SQVTM, CDR2 ANQGSEA. The CDR3 contains 13 residues. V trimming: 4 bases; J trimming: 4 bases; junction bases outside the gene matches: 2. The CDR3 reads CSVGSGSYNEQFF. The CDR3 nucleotides read TGCAGCGTTGGTAGCGGGAGTTACAATGAGCAGTTCTTC.

This clonotype was detected many times. Written as DNA, the CDR3 is TGTGCCAGCAGTAGCGACAGGGGTCTAGGCAATGAGCAGTTCTTC. This encodes CASSSDRGLGNEQFF. J is TRBJ2-1 and V is TRBV28; TRBD1 matches 8 bases. The J segment lost 6 bases and the V segment lost 5 bases, leaving 9 bases of the junction unmatched. CDR1 and CDR2 (germline): MDHEN, SYDVKM. The CDR3 has 15 residues.

This clonotype was detected many times. CDR3 region: CASSEKGLAGRGLETQYF. The CDR3 DNA is TGTGCCAGCAGCGAAAAGGGACTAGCGGGAAGGGGGCTGGAGACCCAGTACTTC. V gene TRBV7-6 combines with J gene TRBJ2-5; TRBD2 matches 13 bases. Unmatched junction bases numbered 14, after V lost 5 bases and J lost 5 bases. There are 18 residues in the CDR3. CDR1 SGHVS and CDR2 FNYEAQ come from the germline V gene.

This clonotype appeared many times. The V and J genes are TRBV12-5 and TRBJ2-5; no definite D call. The CDR3 has 11 residues. Trimming stripped 3 bases from V and 7 bases from J, with 6 bases between. Looked up from germline, CDR1 is LGHNT and CDR2 is FRNRAP. The CDR3 DNA is TGTGCTAGTGGTTTCTCCAGGACCCAGTACTTC. Encoded protein: CASGFSRTQYF. Full variable domain (missing parts from reference TRBV12-5 and TRBJ2-5): DARVTQTPRHKVTEMGQEVTMRCQPILGHNTVFWYRQTMMQGLELLAYFRNRAPLDDSGMPKDRFSAEMPDATLATLKIQPSEPRDSAVYFCASGFSRTQYFGPGTRLLVL.

This clonotype was seen at least ten times. The V and J genes are TRBV6-5 and TRBJ2-7; a weak D match, TRBD1 (6 bases). With 6 bases removed from V and 9 bases from J, the gap between germline ends came to 18 bases. The germline V gene has CDR1 MNHEY and CDR2 SVGAGI. The CDR3 runs 13 residues. The CDR3 DNA sequence: TGTGCCAGCAGGGGGGCCGCCGAAGGTGCGCAGTACGTC. Its translation is CASRGAAEGAQYV.

This clonotype appeared many times. The chain joins TRBV6-1 to TRBJ2-2; D might be TRBD2 (6 bases). Germline V gives CDR1 MNHNS, CDR2 SASEGT. Trimming removed 8 bases from V and 3 bases from J, with 10 bases in between. The CDR3 runs 13 residues. The DNA for the CDR3 is TGTGCCAGCTCGGAGGGGCACACCGGGGAGCTGTTTTTT. Protein product: CASSEGHTGELFF.